A selection of T cell receptor beta chains follows, all from one sample in a study of shared clonotypes between healthy human individuals. Profiling relied on immunoSEQ multiplex PCR, and the TCRdb table lists in-frame clones only, not all of them. Seen here are about 2.4 million clones, around nine tenths observed once, and the top ten hold over 0.12%. Source material: naive CD4+ T cells sorted from blood. These receptors were collected from a man aged 18 to 30 in good health. Both conserved end residues are part of each CDR3. The D gene is left open where the match is weak. Some rows have no size entry. The others give once, few or many, or a class for an expanded clone.

d_call j_call clone_size v_call cdr3_nt cdr3_aa
TRBD1 TRBJ1-4 . TRBV5-6 TGTGCCAGCAGCTACGTGGGACAGGGTAATGAAAAACTGTTTTTT CASSYVGQGNEKLFF
. TRBJ1-3 . TRBV6-5 TGTGCCAGCAGGCCAGGGGTAGGAAACACCATATATTTT CASRPGVGNTIYF
. TRBJ2-5 . TRBV7-9 TGTGCCAGCAGCCAAGGGGCAGGGATCTTTCAAGAGACCCAGTACTTC CASSQGAGIFQETQYF
TRBD1 TRBJ2-3 . TRBV15 TGTGCCACCAGCACCAGTACGGGACAGGTAATATTTGGGACAGATACGCAGTATTTT CATSTSTGQVIFGTDTQYF
TRBD1 TRBJ2-2 . TRBV27 TGTGCCAGCAGTCCCGGACAGGGTGTCACCGGGGAGCTGTTTTTT CASSPGQGVTGELFF
. TRBJ1-3 . TRBV6-5 TGTGCCAGCAGTTTCGCGACAGCGGCTGGAAACACCATATATTTT CASSFATAAGNTIYF
. TRBJ2-5 once TRBV27 TGTGCCAGCCGCTTGGGGACCGAAGAGACCCAGTACTTC CASRLGTEETQYF
TRBD2 TRBJ2-1 . TRBV6-5 TGTGCCAGCACCCTTAGCGGGGGGGGCGATGAGCAGTTCTTC CASTLSGGGDEQFF
. TRBJ2-5 . TRBV10-3 TGTGCCATCAGCGGACTCTCCGAAAGTCAGACCCAGTACTTC CAISGLSESQTQYF
. TRBJ2-3 . TRBV7-2 TGTGCCAGCACTCCCGCATGGTTCACAGATACGCAGTATTTT CASTPAWFTDTQYF
. TRBJ2-7 . TRBV6-1 TGTGCCAGCAGAGGGGGGGGGTCCTACGAGCAGTACTTC CASRGGGSYEQYF
. TRBJ1-5 . TRBV2 TGTGCCAGCAGGGCCACCCCCGATAGCAATCAGCCCCAGCATTTT CASRATPDSNQPQHF
. TRBJ1-1 . TRBV6-5 TGTGCCAGCGGACCATACAAGCAAAACACTGAAGCTTTCTTT CASGPYKQNTEAFF
TRBD2 TRBJ2-3 . TRBV7-9 TGTGCCAGCAGCCCGCTAGCCGGGGGGACAGATACGCAGTATTTT CASSPLAGGTDTQYF
. TRBJ2-5 . TRBV6-6 TGTGCCAGCAGTCCCTTCGGGACACCGAACCAAGAGACCCAGTACTTC CASSPFGTPNQETQYF
TRBD1 TRBJ1-5 . TRBV6-1 TGTGCCAGCAGCGGACAGGGAGGTCAGCCCCAGCATTTT CASSGQGGQPQHF
. TRBJ2-7 once TRBV7-2 TGTGCCAGCAGCCTAAGCTACGAGCAGTACTTC CASSLSYEQYF
. TRBJ1-5 . TRBV4-3 TGCGCCAGCAGCCAAGATGAGGGGCAGCCCCAGCATTTT CASSQDEGQPQHF
. TRBJ2-5 . TRBV5-4 TGTGCCAGCAACCAGGACTGGCGACAAGAGACCCAGTACTTC CASNQDWRQETQYF
. TRBJ2-7 . TRBV27 TGTGCCAGCAGAAGGGGAACCCTCTACGAGCAGTACTTC CASRRGTLYEQYF
TRBD1 TRBJ2-7 . TRBV19 TGTGCCAGTAGTTCGGGACAGGGGTATCCTGGCGAGCAGTACTTC CASSSGQGYPGEQYF
. TRBJ1-1 . TRBV5-4 TGTGCCAGCAGCACCGGGACATCGAACACTGAAGCTTTCTTT CASSTGTSNTEAFF
. TRBJ1-5 . TRBV6-6 TGTGCCAGCAGTTACTCCGGCGGAAATCAGCCCCAGCATTTT CASSYSGGNQPQHF
. TRBJ2-3 . TRBV28 TGTGCCAGCAGCCCACCCCTCCCAAATACGCAGTATTTT CASSPPLPNTQYF
. TRBJ2-1 once TRBV28 TGTGCCAGCAGTATCCGGGTAACCGGGTTTGAGCAGTTCTTC CASSIRVTGFEQFF
TRBD1 TRBJ1-2 . TRBV6-1 TGTGCCAGCAGTCCCGGGACAGGGGGCAACTATGGCTACACCTTC CASSPGTGGNYGYTF
. TRBJ2-3 . TRBV4-3 TGCGCCAGCACTCAGGATTGGGGCGGGCGCAGCACAGATACGCAGTATTTT CASTQDWGGRSTDTQYF
TRBD2 TRBJ2-1 . TRBV27 TGTGCCAGCAATACCGGGACTAGCGGAGAGCAGTTCTTC CASNTGTSGEQFF
TRBD1 TRBJ1-1 . TRBV28 TGTGCCAGCCCTCCTCTTACCGGGACAGGGGGTCCCGGCACTGAAGCTTTCTTT CASPPLTGTGGPGTEAFF
. TRBJ2-2 once TRBV2 TGTGCCAGCAGTGAAGACAGGGAAGGGAGTAACACCGGGGAGCTGTTTTTT CASSEDREGSNTGELFF
. TRBJ2-4 . TRBV7-6 TGTGCCCCCAGGCCAGGCTTTCGACGGGCCAAAAACATTCAGTACTTC CAPRPGFRRAKNIQYF
. TRBJ1-1 . TRBV5-4 TGTGCCAGCAGCGTAAGGACCGAAAACACTGAAGCTTTCTTT CASSVRTENTEAFF
TRBD1 TRBJ1-4 . TRBV29-1 TGCAGCGTTTCTGGCGGACAGGGTGCTGAAAAACTGTTTTTT CSVSGGQGAEKLFF
. TRBJ2-3 once TRBV6-6 TGTGCCAGCGTTAGAGGGGCTAGCACAGATACGCAGTATTTT CASVRGASTDTQYF
. TRBJ1-3 . TRBV28 TGTGCCAGCAGTTCACAGGGTTTGGGAAACACCATATATTTT CASSSQGLGNTIYF
. TRBJ2-3 . TRBV10-3 TGTGCCATCAGAAGACCCGACCTCACAGATACGCAGTATTTT CAIRRPDLTDTQYF
. TRBJ1-1 . TRBV28 TGTGCCAGCAGTTTTCGAGGGTACACTGAAGCTTTCTTT CASSFRGYTEAFF
. TRBJ2-3 . TRBV4-3 TGCGCCAGCAGCCAAGAAGGCTCGGGCACAGATACGCAGTATTTT CASSQEGSGTDTQYF
. TRBJ1-5 . TRBV7-6 TGTGCCAGCAGCCCCGGAGGGTGGGAGCAGCCCCAGCATTTT CASSPGGWEQPQHF
TRBD1 TRBJ2-7 . TRBV27 TGTGCCAGCAAGGAGGGGGACAGGAATAGCGAGCAGTACTTC CASKEGDRNSEQYF